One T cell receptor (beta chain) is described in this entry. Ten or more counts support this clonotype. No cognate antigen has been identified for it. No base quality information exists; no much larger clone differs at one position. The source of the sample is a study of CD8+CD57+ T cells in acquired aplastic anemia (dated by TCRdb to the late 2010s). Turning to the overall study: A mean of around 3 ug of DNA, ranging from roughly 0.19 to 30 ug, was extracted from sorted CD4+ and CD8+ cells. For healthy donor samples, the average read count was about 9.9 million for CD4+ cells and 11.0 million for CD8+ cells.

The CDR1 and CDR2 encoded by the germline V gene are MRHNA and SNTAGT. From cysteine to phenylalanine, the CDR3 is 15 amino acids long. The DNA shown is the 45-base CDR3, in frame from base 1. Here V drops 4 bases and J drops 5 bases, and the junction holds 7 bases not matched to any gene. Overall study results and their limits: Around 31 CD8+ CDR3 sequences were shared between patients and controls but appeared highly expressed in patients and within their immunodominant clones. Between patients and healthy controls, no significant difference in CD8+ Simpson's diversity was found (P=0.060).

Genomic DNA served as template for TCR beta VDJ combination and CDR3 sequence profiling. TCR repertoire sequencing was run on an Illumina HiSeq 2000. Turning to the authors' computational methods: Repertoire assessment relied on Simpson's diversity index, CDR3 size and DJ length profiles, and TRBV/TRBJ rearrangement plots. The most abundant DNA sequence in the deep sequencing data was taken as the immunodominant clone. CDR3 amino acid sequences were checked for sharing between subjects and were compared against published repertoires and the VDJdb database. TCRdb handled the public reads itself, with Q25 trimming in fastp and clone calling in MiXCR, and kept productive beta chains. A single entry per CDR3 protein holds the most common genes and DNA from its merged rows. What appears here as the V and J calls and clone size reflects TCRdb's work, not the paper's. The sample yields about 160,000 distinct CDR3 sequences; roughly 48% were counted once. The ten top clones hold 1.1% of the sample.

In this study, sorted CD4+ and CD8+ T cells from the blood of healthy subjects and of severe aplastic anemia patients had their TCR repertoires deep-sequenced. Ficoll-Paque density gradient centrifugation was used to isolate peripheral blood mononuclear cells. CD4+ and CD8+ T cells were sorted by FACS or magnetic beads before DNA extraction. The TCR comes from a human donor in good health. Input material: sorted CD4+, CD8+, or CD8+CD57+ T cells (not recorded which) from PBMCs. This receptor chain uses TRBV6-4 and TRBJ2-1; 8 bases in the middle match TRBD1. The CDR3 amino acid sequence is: CASSVDRGSHNEQFF. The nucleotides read TGTGCCAGCAGTGTAGACAGGGGATCCCACAATGAGCAGTTCTTC.